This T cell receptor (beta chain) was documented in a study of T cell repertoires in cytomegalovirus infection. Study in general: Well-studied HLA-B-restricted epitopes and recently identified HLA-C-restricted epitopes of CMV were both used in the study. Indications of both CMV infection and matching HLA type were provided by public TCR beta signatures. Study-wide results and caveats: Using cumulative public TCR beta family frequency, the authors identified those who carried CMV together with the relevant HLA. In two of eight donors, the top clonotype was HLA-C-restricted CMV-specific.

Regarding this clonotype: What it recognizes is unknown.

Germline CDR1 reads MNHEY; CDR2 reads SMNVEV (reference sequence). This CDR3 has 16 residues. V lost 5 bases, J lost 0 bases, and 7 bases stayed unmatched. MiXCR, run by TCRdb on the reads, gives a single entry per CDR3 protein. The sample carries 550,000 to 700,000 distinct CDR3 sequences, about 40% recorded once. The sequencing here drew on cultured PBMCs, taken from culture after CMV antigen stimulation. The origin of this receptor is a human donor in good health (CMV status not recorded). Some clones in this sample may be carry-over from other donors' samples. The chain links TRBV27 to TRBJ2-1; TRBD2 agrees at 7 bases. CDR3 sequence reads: CASSHSGESSYNEQFF. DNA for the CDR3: TGTGCCAGCAGTCACAGCGGGGAGAGCTCCTACAATGAGCAGTTCTTC.